The following is a TCR beta chain sequence with its context. Its antigen is currently unknown. This specimen comes from a study of T cells after yellow fever vaccination. About the research overall: Preparing low-cell-number fractions relied on SMART-Seq v4 Ultra Low Input. Study-level results: A limited proportion of clonotypes was detected within both the CD4 and CD8 compartments. Weaker, the secondary response had a peak occurring faster, on day 5 versus 15.

The germline V gene has CDR1 SEHNR and CDR2 FQNEAQ (reference sequence). The CDR3 is 12 residues long. Trimming left V 5 bases short and J 8 bases short, with 12 bases between. Via MiXCR, TCRdb re-called the 5' RACE reads, giving one row per CDR3 protein. The data show roughly 330,000 distinct CDR3 sequences, 6.8% seen once. The specimen was PBMCs, collected more than 40 days after the first yellow fever vaccination. J is TRBJ1-2 and V is TRBV7-9, with D maybe TRBD1 (5 bases). The origin of this receptor is a man younger than 35 who received the YFV17D yellow fever vaccine. The DNA for the CDR3 is TGTGCCAGCAGCCGAACCGGGGACGGCTACACCTTC. Amino acids: CASSRTGDGYTF.